These T cell receptor beta chains were read from a single sample in a study of control samples from healthy donors and cancer patients. Here immunoSEQ multiplex PCR was the method, and the copy in TCRdb shows in-frame clones only, minus some. The sample consists of 70,000 or so clones, more than 80% of them appearing once. The sequenced sample was blood. The receptor set was obtained from a man in his fifties in good health. Each CDR3 is given with its conserved first and last residue. Fields, in order: clone size, J gene, D gene, V gene, CDR3 DNA, CDR3 protein. The D gene is left open where the match is weak. Clone sizes are given selectively: once, few, many, or a class where the clone is expanded.

abundance: -; j_gene: TRBJ2-2; d_gene: -; v_gene: TRBV6-5; CDR3nt: TGTGCCAGCCGGAAGCACGCTACCACCGGGGAGCTGTTTTTT; CDR3aa: CASRKHATTGELFF
abundance: -; j_gene: TRBJ1-2; d_gene: -; v_gene: TRBV5-1; CDR3nt: TGCGCCAGCAGCTTGGAGGAGGCGGGCTATGGCTACACCTTC; CDR3aa: CASSLEEAGYGYTF
abundance: -; j_gene: TRBJ1-1; d_gene: -; v_gene: TRBV19; CDR3nt: TGTGCCAGTAGTATGCCACCGGACATCATGAACACTGAAGCTTTCTTT; CDR3aa: CASSMPPDIMNTEAFF
abundance: -; j_gene: TRBJ2-7; d_gene: -; v_gene: TRBV2; CDR3nt: TGTGCCCTAATAGGGGGGGCCGAGCAGTACTTC; CDR3aa: CALIGGAEQYF
abundance: -; j_gene: TRBJ2-2; d_gene: -; v_gene: TRBV29-1; CDR3nt: TGCAGCGTTGATAAGGGATTCACCGGGGAGCTGTTTTTT; CDR3aa: CSVDKGFTGELFF
abundance: -; j_gene: TRBJ2-1; d_gene: TRBD2; v_gene: TRBV29-1; CDR3nt: TGCAGCGTTGAACCGACTAGCGGGAGGGGCCCAGCGTTCTTC; CDR3aa: CSVEPTSGRGPAFF
abundance: -; j_gene: TRBJ2-3; d_gene: -; v_gene: TRBV4-2; CDR3nt: TGTGCCAGCAGCCCCAAAAGACAGCCCACAGATACGCAGTATTTT; CDR3aa: CASSPKRQPTDTQYF
abundance: -; j_gene: TRBJ2-3; d_gene: TRBD2; v_gene: TRBV4-1; CDR3nt: TGCGCCAGCAGCCAAGTCCTAGCGGGCACCGATACGCAGTATTTT; CDR3aa: CASSQVLAGTDTQYF
abundance: -; j_gene: TRBJ1-1; d_gene: TRBD1; v_gene: TRBV6-2/TRBV6-3; CDR3nt: TGTGCCAGCAGTAGACAGGGAAGGGCTTTCTTT; CDR3aa: CASSRQGRAFF
abundance: -; j_gene: TRBJ2-1; d_gene: -; v_gene: TRBV15; CDR3nt: TGTGCCACCAGCAGAGACCCGGGAAGAAATGAGCAGTTCTTC; CDR3aa: CATSRDPGRNEQFF
abundance: -; j_gene: TRBJ1-3; d_gene: -; v_gene: TRBV3-1/TRBV3-2; CDR3nt: TGTGCCAGCAGCTCGAGGAGACAGACCTTATCCTCTGGAAACACCATATATTTT; CDR3aa: CASSSRRQTLSSGNTIYF
abundance: -; j_gene: TRBJ1-5; d_gene: -; v_gene: TRBV10-3; CDR3nt: TGTGCCATCAGTGAGTCGTCAGCGCAGCCCCAGCATTTT; CDR3aa: CAISESSAQPQHF
abundance: -; j_gene: TRBJ1-2; d_gene: TRBD1; v_gene: TRBV3-1/TRBV3-2; CDR3nt: TGTGCCAGCAGCCAAGATTTGGTACAGGGGATTTATGGCTACACCTTC; CDR3aa: CASSQDLVQGIYGYTF
abundance: few; j_gene: TRBJ2-1; d_gene: -; v_gene: TRBV5-1; CDR3nt: TGCGCCAGCAGCCCCTCGCTAGCGAGTGCCTACAATGAGCAGTTCTTC; CDR3aa: CASSPSLASAYNEQFF
abundance: -; j_gene: TRBJ2-1; d_gene: TRBD2; v_gene: TRBV4-3; CDR3nt: TGCGCCAGCAGCCAAGATGCACTAGCGGGACTCAATGAGCAGTTCTTC; CDR3aa: CASSQDALAGLNEQFF
abundance: -; j_gene: TRBJ2-1; d_gene: -; v_gene: TRBV12-5; CDR3nt: TGTGCTAGTGGTTTGATTACCCCCCTTCGGCAGGGGTCCTACAATGAGCAGTTCTTC; CDR3aa: CASGLITPLRQGSYNEQFF
abundance: -; j_gene: TRBJ2-1; d_gene: TRBD2; v_gene: TRBV7-3; CDR3nt: TGTGCCAGCAGCTTGAGGGGCGGGAGTTCGAATGAGCAGTTCTTC; CDR3aa: CASSLRGGSSNEQFF
abundance: -; j_gene: TRBJ2-7; d_gene: TRBD2; v_gene: TRBV4-3; CDR3nt: TGCGCCAGCAGCCAAGATCATGAACTAGCGGGACAGCCACCCCGTAGTACCTACGAGCAGTACTTC; CDR3aa: CASSQDHELAGQPPRSTYEQYF
abundance: once; j_gene: TRBJ1-1; d_gene: -; v_gene: TRBV10-3; CDR3nt: TGTGCCATCAGAGGAACACCCGACACTGAAGCTTTCTTT; CDR3aa: CAIRGTPDTEAFF
abundance: -; j_gene: TRBJ2-7; d_gene: -; v_gene: TRBV18; CDR3nt: TGTGCCAGCTCACCACCCTCCAGGAGCTACGAGCAGTACTTC; CDR3aa: CASSPPSRSYEQYF
abundance: -; j_gene: TRBJ2-1; d_gene: -; v_gene: TRBV29-1; CDR3nt: -; CDR3aa: CSVGSGTSGSQGKFF
abundance: -; j_gene: TRBJ2-3; d_gene: -; v_gene: TRBV15; CDR3nt: TGTGCCACCAGCAGAGATCGCGGGAGCACAGATACGCAGTATTTT; CDR3aa: CATSRDRGSTDTQYF
abundance: -; j_gene: TRBJ1-3; d_gene: -; v_gene: TRBV6-6; CDR3nt: TGTGCCAGCAGTTATACCGGTGGAAACACCATATATTTT; CDR3aa: CASSYTGGNTIYF
abundance: -; j_gene: TRBJ2-6; d_gene: -; v_gene: TRBV5-4; CDR3nt: TGTGCCAGCAGGATCTCTGGGAATTCTGGGGCCAACGTCCTGACTTTC; CDR3aa: CASRISGNSGANVLTF
abundance: -; j_gene: TRBJ1-6; d_gene: TRBD1; v_gene: TRBV5-1; CDR3nt: TGCGCCAGCAGCTTGGACAGGGGCAATTCACCCCTCCACTTT; CDR3aa: CASSLDRGNSPLHF
abundance: -; j_gene: TRBJ1-6; d_gene: -; v_gene: TRBV6-5; CDR3nt: TGTGCCAGCAGGACAGGACGAGACTCACCCCTCCACTTT; CDR3aa: CASRTGRDSPLHF
abundance: -; j_gene: TRBJ2-1; d_gene: -; v_gene: TRBV5-6; CDR3nt: TGTGCCAGCAGCTTCCTAGCAGCCTACAATGAGCAGTTCTTC; CDR3aa: CASSFLAAYNEQFF
abundance: -; j_gene: TRBJ2-3; d_gene: TRBD2; v_gene: TRBV27; CDR3nt: TGTGCCAGCAGTTTATACCCGTCCCTGGCGGGAGAGAGCACAGATACGCAGTATTTT; CDR3aa: CASSLYPSLAGESTDTQYF
abundance: -; j_gene: TRBJ1-1; d_gene: -; v_gene: TRBV18; CDR3nt: TGTGCCAGCTCACCAGAAATGGGATTCGAGGGGGGTCCAACTTTCTTT; CDR3aa: CASSPEMGFEGGPTFF
abundance: -; j_gene: TRBJ1-2; d_gene: -; v_gene: TRBV7-9; CDR3nt: TGTGCCAGCAGCCCCGAGGCAGTCTACTATGGCTACACCTTC; CDR3aa: CASSPEAVYYGYTF
abundance: -; j_gene: TRBJ2-1; d_gene: TRBD2; v_gene: TRBV19; CDR3nt: TGTGCCACCAAGTCGAGCGGGAGTAGCTATGAGCAGTTCTTC; CDR3aa: CATKSSGSSYEQFF
abundance: -; j_gene: TRBJ2-1; d_gene: TRBD2; v_gene: TRBV9; CDR3nt: TGTGCCAGCAGCGTAGAGGGCGGGCTAGCGGGCTCCTACAATGAGCAGTTCTTC; CDR3aa: CASSVEGGLAGSYNEQFF
abundance: -; j_gene: TRBJ1-5; d_gene: TRBD1; v_gene: TRBV19; CDR3nt: TGTGCCAGTAGGCCAGGGGGGAAAGATTCCCAGCATTTT; CDR3aa: CASRPGGKDSQHF
abundance: -; j_gene: TRBJ1-1; d_gene: -; v_gene: TRBV11-2; CDR3nt: TGTGCCAGCCGACAGGAGGTCACTGAAGCTTTCTTT; CDR3aa: CASRQEVTEAFF
abundance: -; j_gene: TRBJ1-2; d_gene: -; v_gene: TRBV6-6; CDR3nt: TGTGCCAGCAGTCCTTATCGTAACTATGGCTACACCTTC; CDR3aa: CASSPYRNYGYTF
abundance: -; j_gene: TRBJ1-5; d_gene: TRBD1; v_gene: TRBV18; CDR3nt: TGTGCCAGCTCCCTCGACAGGGTAAATCAGCCCCAGCATTTT; CDR3aa: CASSLDRVNQPQHF
abundance: -; j_gene: TRBJ2-1; d_gene: -; v_gene: TRBV6-2/TRBV6-3; CDR3nt: TGTGCCAGCGGTTACGGGACGCTTCACCGGGAGCGCTCCTACAATGAGCAGTTCTTC; CDR3aa: CASGYGTLHRERSYNEQFF
abundance: -; j_gene: TRBJ2-5; d_gene: TRBD1; v_gene: TRBV5-8; CDR3nt: TGTGCCAGCAGCTTGGGGAATCACATCGGGACAGGGATAGAGACCCAGTACTTC; CDR3aa: CASSLGNHIGTGIETQYF
abundance: -; j_gene: TRBJ2-7; d_gene: -; v_gene: TRBV12-3/TRBV12-4; CDR3nt: TGTGCCAGTGGGATCCATAGCTCCTACGAGCAGTACTTC; CDR3aa: CASGIHSSYEQYF
abundance: -; j_gene: TRBJ1-3; d_gene: -; v_gene: TRBV6-6; CDR3nt: TGTGCCAGCAGTCCTAACTCTGGAAACACCATATATTTT; CDR3aa: CASSPNSGNTIYF
abundance: -; j_gene: TRBJ1-2; d_gene: -; v_gene: TRBV3-1/TRBV3-2; CDR3nt: TGTGCCAGCAGCCCAGGGGTCTCTAACTATGGCTACACCTTC; CDR3aa: CASSPGVSNYGYTF
abundance: few; j_gene: TRBJ2-7; d_gene: -; v_gene: TRBV6-1; CDR3nt: TGTGCCAGCAGTGAAGGGCCTCCGGCGGTGTACGAGCAGTACTTC; CDR3aa: CASSEGPPAVYEQYF
abundance: -; j_gene: TRBJ1-1; d_gene: -; v_gene: TRBV5-1; CDR3nt: TGCGCCAGCAGCGTACAGGTGAACACTGAAGCTTTCTTT; CDR3aa: CASSVQVNTEAFF
abundance: -; j_gene: TRBJ2-7; d_gene: -; v_gene: TRBV6-5; CDR3nt: TGTGCCAGCAGCTCTCCACTTCAGGGAACCTACGAGCAGTACTTC; CDR3aa: CASSSPLQGTYEQYF
abundance: -; j_gene: TRBJ2-5; d_gene: -; v_gene: TRBV5-1; CDR3nt: TGCGCCAGCAGCTCCGGGTTCCAAGAGACCCAGTACTTC; CDR3aa: CASSSGFQETQYF
abundance: -; j_gene: TRBJ1-1; d_gene: -; v_gene: TRBV19; CDR3nt: TGTGCCAGTAGTATGGCGAACACTGAAGCTTTCTTT; CDR3aa: CASSMANTEAFF
abundance: -; j_gene: TRBJ2-1; d_gene: -; v_gene: TRBV21-1; CDR3nt: TGTGCCAGCAGCACCCCCTTCCAAGCGGGAGAGACAGATGAGCAGTTCTTC; CDR3aa: CASSTPFQAGETDEQFF
abundance: -; j_gene: TRBJ2-1; d_gene: -; v_gene: TRBV24-1; CDR3nt: TGTGCCACCAGCTTCCCCCCTAACAATGAGCAGTTCTTC; CDR3aa: CATSFPPNNEQFF
abundance: -; j_gene: TRBJ1-2; d_gene: -; v_gene: TRBV18; CDR3nt: TGTGCCAGCTCACCGGGAGAGGATGGCTACACCTTC; CDR3aa: CASSPGEDGYTF